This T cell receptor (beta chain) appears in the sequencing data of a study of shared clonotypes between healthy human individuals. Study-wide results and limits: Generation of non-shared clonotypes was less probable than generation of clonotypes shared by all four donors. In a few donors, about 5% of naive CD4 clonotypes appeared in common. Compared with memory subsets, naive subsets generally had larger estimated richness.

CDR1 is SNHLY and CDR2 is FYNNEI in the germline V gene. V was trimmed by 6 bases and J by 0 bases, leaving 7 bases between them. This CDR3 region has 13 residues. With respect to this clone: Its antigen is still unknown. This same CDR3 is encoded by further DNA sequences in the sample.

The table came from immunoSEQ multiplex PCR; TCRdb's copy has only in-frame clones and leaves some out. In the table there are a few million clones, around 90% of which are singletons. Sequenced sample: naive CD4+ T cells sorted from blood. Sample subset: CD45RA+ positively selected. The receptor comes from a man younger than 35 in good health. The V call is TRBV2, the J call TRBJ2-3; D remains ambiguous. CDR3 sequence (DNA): TGTGCCAGCAGGGTCGGGAGCACAGATACGCAGTATTTT. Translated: CASRVGSTDTQYF. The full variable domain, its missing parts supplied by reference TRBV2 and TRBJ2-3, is EPEVTQTPSHQVTQMGQEVILRCVPISNHLYFYWYRQILGQKVEFLVSFYNNEISEKSEIFDDQFSVERPDGSNFTLKIRSTKLEDSAMYFCASRVGSTDTQYFGPGTRLTVL.